These 27 T cell receptor beta chains share one sample of origin, sequenced in a study of blood T cell repertoires in COVID-19. This table comes from immunoSEQ multiplex PCR, and its TCRdb copy is limited to in-frame clones, with some not included. The repertoire holds approximately 110,000 clones, with roughly 85% as singletons. Sequencing was performed on peripheral blood. The receptors derive from a woman older than 75 with COVID-19, enrolled during active disease.

The CDR3 spells CASRGQLEETQYF. The DNA for the CDR3 is TGTGCCAGCAGAGGACAGCTGGAGGAGACCCAGTACTTC. The gene calls are TRBV6-5 and TRBJ2-5; tentative D call: TRBD1 (6 bases). Trimming took off 6 bases at V and 5 bases at J, with 13 bases between the two ends. The CDR3 sequence is 13 residues long. Looked up from germline, CDR1 is MNHEY and CDR2 is SVGAGI.

This chain joins TRBV4-1 and TRBJ1-4; TRBD1 aligns across 7 bases. The germline CDR1 and CDR2 sequences are MGHRA and YSYEKL. This CDR3 region has 16 residues. Trimming cost V 1 base and J 3 bases; bases outside gene matches: 5. For the CDR3, the DNA is TGCGCCAGCAGCCAAGGCAGGGGGTTAGCTAATGAAAAACTGTTTTTT. Translating gives CASSQGRGLANEKLFF.

This chain links TRBV7-2 with TRBJ1-3, with TRBD1 as a possible D gene (6 bases). Germline V CDR1 and CDR2: SGHTA, FQGNSA. Trimming took off 5 bases at V and 4 bases at J, with 18 bases between the two ends. The CDR3 length is 16 residues. The CDR3 nucleotides read TGTGCCAGCAGCCAAGGGGCGGTGCAGGGGGGAAACACCATATATTTT. Amino acids: CASSQGAVQGGNTIYF.

The chain is built from TRBV2 and TRBJ2-5; D remains unclear. V was pared by 4 bases and J by 5 bases, with 11 bases between. This CDR3 is built from 13 residues. Per germline, CDR1 SNHLY and CDR2 FYNNEI. CDR3 sequence: CASSAQVRETQYF. CDR3 DNA sequence: TGTGCCAGCAGTGCCCAAGTTCGGGAGACCCAGTACTTC.

CDR3 bases: TGTGCCAGCAGTTTTTTACTAGCGGGAGGCACAGATACGCAGTATTTT. This gives the protein CASSFLLAGGTDTQYF. This chain joins TRBV27 and TRBJ2-3; 11 bases fit TRBD2. Germline V gives CDR1 MNHEY, CDR2 SMNVEV (reference sequence). The CDR3 consists of 16 residues. V was pared by 3 bases and J by 1 base, with 3 bases of the junction left unmatched.

The CDR3 DNA reads TGTGCCAGCAGCTTAGACATATGGTCGTCCTACAATGAGCAGTTCTTC. Amino acid sequence: CASSLDIWSSYNEQFF. J is TRBJ2-1 and V is TRBV7-2; D is unclear. Trimming cost V 1 base and J 1 base, with 11 bases left between them. This CDR3 is 16 amino acids long. CDR1 and CDR2 (germline): SGHTA, FQGNSA.

The rearrangement joins TRBV15 to TRBJ1-1; possibly TRBD1 for D (6 bases). This CDR3 region has 14 residues. Trimming left V 0 bases short and J 5 bases short, with 10 bases between. In germline, CDR1 is LNHNV, CDR2 YYDKDF (reference sequence). CDR3 residues: CATSRDLQGTEAFF. CDR3 nucleotides: TGTGCCACCAGCAGAGATCTGCAGGGGACTGAAGCTTTCTTT.

As for this clone: The sample carries other DNA sequences with the same CDR3. The rearrangement joins TRBV28 to TRBJ1-1; D not certain. The CDR3 covers 13 residues. V dropped 1 base and J dropped 5 bases, with 8 bases sitting between them. The germline V gene encodes CDR1 MDHEN and CDR2 SYDVKM. The CDR3 DNA sequence: TGTGCCAGCAGTTTATCGGGTGGTACTGAAGCTTTCTTT. Translated: CASSLSGGTEAFF.

The rearrangement uses TRBV28 and TRBJ2-7; D may be TRBD2 (5 bases). The V end lost 7 bases, the J end lost 0 bases, and 19 bases lay between the germline ends. The CDR3 has 16 amino acids. Per germline, CDR1 MDHEN and CDR2 SYDVKM. This chain's CDR3 is CASKKSWPRDSYEQYF. The CDR3 DNA follows: TGTGCCAGCAAAAAGTCTTGGCCTCGGGACTCCTACGAGCAGTACTTC.

The chain recombines TRBV3-1 (or the pseudogene TRBV3-2) with TRBJ2-7, with 7 bases lining up with TRBD1. Trimming at V came to 1 base and at J to 3 bases, leaving 3 bases not matched to a gene. The CDR3 consists of 14 residues. Germline CDR1 LGHDT, CDR2 YNNKEL (reference sequence). CDR3 protein: CASSQVTGDYEQYF. CDR3 sequence (DNA): TGTGCCAGCAGCCAAGTAACAGGGGACTACGAGCAGTACTTC.

The V and J genes are TRBV11-2 and TRBJ2-2; D unclear. Between the trimmed V and J ends, which lost 2 bases and 1 base, there was a span of 5 bases. CDR3 size: 14 residues. CDR1 SGHAT and CDR2 FQNNGV come from the germline V gene. CDR3 loop: CASSLTGNTGELFF. The DNA for the CDR3 is TGTGCCAGCAGCTTAACGGGGAACACCGGGGAGCTGTTTTTT.

The rearrangement uses TRBV11-3 and TRBJ2-1; no reliable D call. V was pared by 3 bases and J by 8 bases, with 11 bases between. Germline values: CDR1 SGHNT, CDR2 YENEEA. The length of the CDR3 is 13 residues. This chain's CDR3 is CASSLSVVDEQFF. The CDR3, as DNA: TGTGCCAGCAGCTTGAGTGTAGTGGATGAGCAGTTCTTC.

The V call is TRBV3-1 (or the pseudogene TRBV3-2), the J call TRBJ2-7; TRBD2 matches at 11 bases. The ends lost 5 bases at V and 5 bases at J; junction bases unmatched: 8. Germline V gene lookup returns CDR1 LGHDT and CDR2 YNNKEL (reference sequence). The CDR3 consists of 15 residues. The CDR3 loop reads CASSTGTLAGDEQYF. CDR3 nucleotide sequence: TGTGCCAGCAGCACAGGAACACTAGCGGGGGACGAGCAGTACTTC.

The chain carries TRBV18 and TRBJ1-1; D possibly corresponds to TRBD1 (5 bases). Trimming left V 6 bases short and J 7 bases short, with 12 bases between. The CDR3 is made up of 12 amino acids. The germline V gene encodes CDR1 KGHSH and CDR2 LQKENI. The CDR3 here is CASSPGHLEAFF. CDR3 coding DNA: TGTGCCAGCTCTCCAGGGCACCTTGAAGCTTTCTTT.

A remark on this clone: This CDR3 is also generated by other DNA sequences in the sample. V gene TRBV19 combines with J gene TRBJ1-1, with D possibly matching TRBD1 (6 bases). The length of the CDR3 is 13 residues. V dropped 2 bases and J dropped 4 bases, with 8 bases sitting between them. CDR1 and CDR2 from the germline V gene are LNHDA and SQIVND (reference sequence). The CDR3 spells CASSILGGTEAFF. CDR3 sequence (DNA): TGTGCCAGTAGTATATTAGGGGGCACTGAAGCTTTCTTT.

J is TRBJ1-2 and V is TRBV28, with D uncertain. CDR1 and CDR2 (germline): MDHEN, SYDVKM. The CDR3 is made up of 13 amino acids. Trimming removed 3 bases at V and 2 bases at J, with 7 bases between. Written as DNA, the CDR3 is TGTGCCAGCAGTTTGGAGGAGAACTATGGCTACACCTTC. Protein product: CASSLEENYGYTF.

The V gene is TRBV6-2 or TRBV6-3, the J gene TRBJ2-7, with a weak D call TRBD1 (5 bases). Germline-derived CDR1 and CDR2 are MNHEY and SVGEGT. The CDR3 covers 14 residues. Deletions cut 4 bases from V and 7 bases from J, with 17 bases between. Here the CDR3 reads CASSLWQGIKEQYF. DNA of the CDR3: TGTGCCAGCAGTTTGTGGCAGGGAATAAAAGAGCAGTACTTC.

The chain recombines TRBV20-1 with TRBJ1-5, with D unresolved. Trimming shortened V by 3 bases and J by 1 base, and 13 bases separated the two germline ends. CDR3 length equals 15 residues. Germline V gives CDR1 DFQATT, CDR2 SNEGSKA (reference sequence). CDR3 in amino acids: CSASWWTGSNQPQHF. The CDR3 region has the DNA TGCAGTGCTAGTTGGTGGACGGGAAGCAATCAGCCCCAGCATTTT.

The chain has TRBV18 and TRBJ1-1; D remains ambiguous. V was cut by 2 bases and J by 8 bases, with 9 bases left in between. Germline V gene sequence: CDR1 KGHSH, CDR2 LQKENI. This CDR3 region has 12 residues. The chain's CDR3 is CASSPGKEEAFF. CDR3 coding DNA: TGTGCCAGCTCACCAGGTAAGGAGGAAGCTTTCTTT.

This clone was seen a few times. The V and J genes are TRBV25-1 and TRBJ1-3, with unresolved D. Deletions cut 6 bases from V and 0 bases from J, with 9 bases between. CDR1 is MGHDK and CDR2 is SYGVNS in the germline V gene. The CDR3 sequence is 14 residues long. CDR3 nucleotides: TGTGCCAGCAGCACTAGAGTCTCTGGAAACACCATATATTTT. Translating it yields CASSTRVSGNTIYF.

This clone occurred once. The gene calls are TRBV4-2 and TRBJ2-7; 9 bases are shared with TRBD2. CDR3 length: 16 amino acids. V lost 3 bases and J lost 3; bases outside the gene matches: 9. From germline, CDR1 is LGHNA and CDR2 YNFKEQ. The chain's CDR3 is CASSQAVSSGDYEQYF. CDR3 nucleotide sequence: TGTGCCAGCAGCCAGGCTGTCTCTAGCGGGGACTACGAGCAGTACTTC.

The chain combines TRBV11-3 with TRBJ2-7; D ambiguous. Germline CDR1 is SGHNT and CDR2 is YENEEA. The CDR3 has 12 residues. Trimming cost V 1 base and J 7 bases, with 8 bases left between them. CDR3 loop: CASSLGNAEQYF. The DNA for the CDR3 is TGTGCCAGCAGCTTAGGCAACGCGGAGCAGTACTTC. Looking up the rest from reference TRBV11-3 and TRBJ2-7 gives the full variable domain: EAGVVQSPRYKIIEKKQPVAFWCNPISGHNTLYWYLQNLGQGPELLIRYENEEAVDDSQLPKDRFSAERLKGVDSTLKIQPAELGDSAVYLCASSLGNAEQYFGPGTRLTVT.

V usage is TRBV6-2 or TRBV6-3 and J usage is TRBJ2-1; 9 bases agree with TRBD1. V shed 6 bases, J shed 8 bases, and the junction held 2 bases outside the gene matches. From germline, CDR1 is MNHEY and CDR2 SVGEGT. This CDR3 has 12 residues. The CDR3, as DNA: TGTGCCAGCAGCCGGACAGGGGATGAGCAGTTCTTC. Translated: CASSRTGDEQFF.

This rearrangement joins TRBV5-1 to TRBJ1-2; D might be TRBD1 (6 bases). The CDR3 has 14 amino acids. CDR1 and CDR2 from the germline V gene are SGHRS and YFSETQ. Trimming took 4 bases from V and 4 from J, leaving 14 bases between them. CDR3 sequence reads: CASSIEGDVYGYTF. In nucleotides, the CDR3 is TGCGCCAGCAGCATCGAGGGGGACGTCTATGGCTACACCTTC. The full variable domain, its missing parts supplied by reference TRBV5-1 and TRBJ1-2, is KAGVTQTPRYLIKTRGQQVTLSCSPISGHRSVSWYQQTPGQGLQFLFEYFSETQRNKGNFPGRFSGRQFSNSRSEMNVSTLELGDSALYLCASSIEGDVYGYTFGSGTRLTVV.

This rearrangement joins TRBV12-3 or TRBV12-4 to TRBJ1-1; unclear D gene. The CDR3 consists of 13 residues. V was shortened by 2 bases and J by 1 base, with 5 bases between the two germline ends. CDR3 bases: TGTGCCAGCAGTTTAAGAGCGAACACTGAAGCTTTCTTT. Its protein product is CASSLRANTEAFF.

The V and J genes are TRBV7-9 and TRBJ1-5; 8 nucleotides agree with TRBD1. V lost 4 bases to trimming and J lost 0 bases; unmatched junction nucleotides: 2. Germline loops: CDR1 SEHNR, CDR2 FQNEAQ (reference sequence). The CDR3 consists of 15 residues. CDR3 coding DNA: TGTGCCAGCAGCTGGGGGACAGGTAGCAATCAGCCCCAGCATTTT. It specifies CASSWGTGSNQPQHF.

The chain carries TRBV7-2 and TRBJ2-1, with 10 bases lining up with TRBD2. The CDR3 loop spans 16 amino acids. Germline trimming cut 5 bases from V and 3 bases from J; bases unmatched to any gene: 7. Per the germline V gene, CDR1 is SGHTA and CDR2 is FQGNSA. The CDR3 is CASSHGLAADYNEQFF. The DNA for the CDR3 is TGTGCCAGCAGCCACGGACTAGCGGCAGACTACAATGAGCAGTTCTTC.